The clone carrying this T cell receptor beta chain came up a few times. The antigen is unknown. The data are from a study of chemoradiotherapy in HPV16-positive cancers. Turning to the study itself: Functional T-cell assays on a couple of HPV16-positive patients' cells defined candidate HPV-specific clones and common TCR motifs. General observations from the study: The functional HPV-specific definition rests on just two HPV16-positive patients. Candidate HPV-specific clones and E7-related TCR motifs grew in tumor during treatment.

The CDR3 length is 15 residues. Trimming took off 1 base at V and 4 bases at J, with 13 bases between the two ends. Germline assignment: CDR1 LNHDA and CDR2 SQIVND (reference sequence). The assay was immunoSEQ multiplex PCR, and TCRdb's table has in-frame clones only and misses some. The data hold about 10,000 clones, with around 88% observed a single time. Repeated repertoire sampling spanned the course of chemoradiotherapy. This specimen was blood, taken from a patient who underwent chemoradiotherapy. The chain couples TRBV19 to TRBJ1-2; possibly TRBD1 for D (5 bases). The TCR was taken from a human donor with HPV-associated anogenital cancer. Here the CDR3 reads CASSIVGGTVYGYTF. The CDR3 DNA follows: TGTGCCAGTAGTATAGTCGGGGGAACTGTCTATGGCTACACCTTC.